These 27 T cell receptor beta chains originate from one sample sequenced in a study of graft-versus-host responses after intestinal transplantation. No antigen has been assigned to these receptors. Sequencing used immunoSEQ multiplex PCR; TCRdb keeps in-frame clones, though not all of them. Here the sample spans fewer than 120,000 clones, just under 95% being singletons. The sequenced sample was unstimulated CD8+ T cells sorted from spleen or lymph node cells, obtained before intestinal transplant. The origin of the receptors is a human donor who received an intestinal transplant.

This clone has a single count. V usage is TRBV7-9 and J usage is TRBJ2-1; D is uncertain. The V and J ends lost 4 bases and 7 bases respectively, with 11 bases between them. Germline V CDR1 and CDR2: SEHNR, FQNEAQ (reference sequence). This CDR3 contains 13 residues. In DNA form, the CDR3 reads TGTGCCAGCAGCTGGCGGACCATAAATGAGCAGTTCTTC. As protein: CASSWRTINEQFF.

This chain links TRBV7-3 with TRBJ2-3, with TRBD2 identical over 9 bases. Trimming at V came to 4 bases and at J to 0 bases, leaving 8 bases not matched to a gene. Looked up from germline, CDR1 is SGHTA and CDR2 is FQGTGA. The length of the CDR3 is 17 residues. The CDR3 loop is CASSSYPTSGSTDTQYF. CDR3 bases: TGTGCCAGCAGCTCCTACCCGACTAGCGGAAGCACAGATACGCAGTATTTT.

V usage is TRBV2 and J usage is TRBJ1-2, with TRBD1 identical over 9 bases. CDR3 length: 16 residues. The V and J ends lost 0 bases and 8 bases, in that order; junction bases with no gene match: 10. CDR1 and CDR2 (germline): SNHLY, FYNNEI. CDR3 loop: CASSEAVVQGAKGYTF. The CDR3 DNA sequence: TGTGCCAGCAGTGAAGCGGTCGTACAGGGGGCGAAGGGCTACACCTTC.

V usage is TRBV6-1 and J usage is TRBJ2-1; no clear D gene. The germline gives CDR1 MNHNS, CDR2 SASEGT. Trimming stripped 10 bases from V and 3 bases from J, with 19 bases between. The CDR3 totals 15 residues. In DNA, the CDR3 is TGTGCCACCACTCTCCTCCCTCTGGGCTACAATGAGCAGTTCTTC. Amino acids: CATTLLPLGYNEQFF.

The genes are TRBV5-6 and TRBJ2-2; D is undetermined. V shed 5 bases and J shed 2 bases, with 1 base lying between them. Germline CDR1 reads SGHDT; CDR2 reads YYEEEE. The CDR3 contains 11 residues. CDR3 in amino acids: CASSNTGELFF. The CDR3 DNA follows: TGTGCCAGCAGTAACACCGGGGAGCTGTTTTTT.

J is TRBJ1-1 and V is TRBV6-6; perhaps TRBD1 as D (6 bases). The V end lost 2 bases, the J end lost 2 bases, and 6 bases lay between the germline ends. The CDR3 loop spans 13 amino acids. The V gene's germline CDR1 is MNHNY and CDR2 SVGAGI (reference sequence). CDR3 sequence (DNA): TGTGCCAGCAGTTACGGGACAAACACTGAAGCTTTCTTT. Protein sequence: CASSYGTNTEAFF.

The CDR3 DNA reads as TGTGCCAGCAGCGTCGGGACACTCACAGATACGCAGTATTTT. Translated, it gives CASSVGTLTDTQYF. The chain uses TRBV9 and TRBJ2-3; possible D gene TRBD1, 6 bases. Germline CDR1 is SGDLS and CDR2 is YYNGEE. Trimming shortened V by 2 bases and J by 2 bases, and 9 bases separated the two germline ends. The CDR3 contains 14 residues. Drawing the rest from reference TRBV9 and TRBJ2-3, the complete variable domain is DSGVTQTPKHLITATGQRVTLRCSPRSGDLSVYWYQQSLDQGLQFLIQYYNGEERAKGNILERFSAQQFPDLHSELNLSSLELGDSALYFCASSVGTLTDTQYFGPGTRLTVL.

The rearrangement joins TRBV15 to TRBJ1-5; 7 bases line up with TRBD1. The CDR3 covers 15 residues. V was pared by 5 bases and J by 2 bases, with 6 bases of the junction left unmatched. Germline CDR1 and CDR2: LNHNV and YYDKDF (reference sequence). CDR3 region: CATSDDRVGNQPQHF. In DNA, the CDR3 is TGTGCCACCAGCGATGACAGGGTGGGCAATCAGCCCCAGCATTTT.

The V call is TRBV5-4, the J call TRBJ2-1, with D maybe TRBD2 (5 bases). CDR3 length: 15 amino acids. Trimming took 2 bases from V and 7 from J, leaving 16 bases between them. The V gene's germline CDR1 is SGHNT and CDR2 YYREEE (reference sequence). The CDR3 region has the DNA TGTGCCAGCAGCTTCAAGCGTGAGACGGGGAATGAGCAGTTCTTC. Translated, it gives CASSFKRETGNEQFF.

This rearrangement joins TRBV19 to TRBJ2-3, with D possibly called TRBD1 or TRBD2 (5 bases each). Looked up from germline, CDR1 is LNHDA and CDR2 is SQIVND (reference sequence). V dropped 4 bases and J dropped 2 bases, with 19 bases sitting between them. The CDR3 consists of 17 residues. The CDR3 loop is CASSTPGPSSPTDTQYF. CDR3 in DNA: TGTGCCAGTAGTACCCCGGGGCCTTCTTCCCCCACAGATACGCAGTATTTT.

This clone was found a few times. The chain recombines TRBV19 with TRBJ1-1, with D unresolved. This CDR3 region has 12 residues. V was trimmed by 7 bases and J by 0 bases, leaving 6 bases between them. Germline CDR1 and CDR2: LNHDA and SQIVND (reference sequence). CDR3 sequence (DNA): TGTGCCAGTATCGGTTTGAACACTGAAGCTTTCTTT. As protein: CASIGLNTEAFF.

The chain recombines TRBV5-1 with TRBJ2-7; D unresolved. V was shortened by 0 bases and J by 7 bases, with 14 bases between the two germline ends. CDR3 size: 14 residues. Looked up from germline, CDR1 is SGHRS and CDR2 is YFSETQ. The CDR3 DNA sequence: TGCGCCAGCAGCTTGGACGGCGCGGACCGGGAGCAGTACTTC. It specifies CASSLDGADREQYF.

The chain's CDR3 is CASSGTSGTYEQYF. The CDR3 DNA follows: TGTGCCAGCAGTGGGACTAGCGGCACCTACGAGCAGTACTTC. The rearrangement uses TRBV2 and TRBJ2-7, with TRBD2 matching over 10 bases. This CDR3 is built from 14 residues. The V gene end was trimmed by 4 bases and the J gene end by 2 bases; junction bases not matched to a gene: 2. Germline CDR1 is SNHLY and CDR2 is FYNNEI.

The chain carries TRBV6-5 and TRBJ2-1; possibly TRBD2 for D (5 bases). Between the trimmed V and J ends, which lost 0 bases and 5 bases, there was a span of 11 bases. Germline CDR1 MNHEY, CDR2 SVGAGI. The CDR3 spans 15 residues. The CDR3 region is CASSYSQRPNNEQFF. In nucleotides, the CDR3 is TGTGCCAGCAGTTACTCCCAGCGGCCCAACAATGAGCAGTTCTTC.

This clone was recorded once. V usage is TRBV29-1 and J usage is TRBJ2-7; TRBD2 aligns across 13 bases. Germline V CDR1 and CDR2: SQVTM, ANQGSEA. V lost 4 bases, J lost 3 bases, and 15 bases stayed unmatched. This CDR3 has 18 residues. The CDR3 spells CSVVPGLAGHQGYYEQYF. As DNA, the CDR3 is TGCAGCGTTGTTCCGGGACTAGCGGGACATCAGGGATACTACGAGCAGTACTTC.

The CDR3 coding sequence is TGTGCCAGCAGTGAAGGGACTGTGCTCGAGCAGTACTTC. Protein product: CASSEGTVLEQYF. The chain has TRBV6-5 and TRBJ2-7; TRBD2 might be the D (6 bases). V lost 5 bases, J lost 6 bases, and 14 bases lay in between. The CDR3 is 13 amino acids. Germline V gene lookup returns CDR1 MNHEY and CDR2 SVGAGI.

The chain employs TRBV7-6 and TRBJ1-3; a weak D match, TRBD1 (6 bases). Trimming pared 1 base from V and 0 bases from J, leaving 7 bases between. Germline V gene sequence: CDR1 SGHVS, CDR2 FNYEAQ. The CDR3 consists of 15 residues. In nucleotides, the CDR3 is TGTGCCAGCAGCTTAGGGGGGCCCTCTGGAAACACCATATATTTT. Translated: CASSLGGPSGNTIYF.

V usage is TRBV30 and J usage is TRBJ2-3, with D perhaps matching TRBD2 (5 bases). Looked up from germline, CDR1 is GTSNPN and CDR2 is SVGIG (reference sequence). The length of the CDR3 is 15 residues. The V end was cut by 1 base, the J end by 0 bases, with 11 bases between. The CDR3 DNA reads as TGTGCCTGGAGTGGTCCCGGCGGGAGCACAGATACGCAGTATTTT. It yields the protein CAWSGPGGSTDTQYF.

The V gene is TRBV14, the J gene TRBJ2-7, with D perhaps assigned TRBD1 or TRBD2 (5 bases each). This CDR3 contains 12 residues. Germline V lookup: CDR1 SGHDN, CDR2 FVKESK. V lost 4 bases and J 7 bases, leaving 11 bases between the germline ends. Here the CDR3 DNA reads TGTGCCAGCAGCCCTGGGGCGGGTGAGCAGTACTTC. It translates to CASSPGAGEQYF.

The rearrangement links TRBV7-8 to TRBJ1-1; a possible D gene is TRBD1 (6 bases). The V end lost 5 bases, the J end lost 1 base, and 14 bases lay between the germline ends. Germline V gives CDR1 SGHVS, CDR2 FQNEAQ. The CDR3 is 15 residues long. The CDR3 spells CASSPPDRKNTEAFF. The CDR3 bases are TGTGCCAGCAGCCCGCCCGACAGGAAGAACACTGAAGCTTTCTTT.

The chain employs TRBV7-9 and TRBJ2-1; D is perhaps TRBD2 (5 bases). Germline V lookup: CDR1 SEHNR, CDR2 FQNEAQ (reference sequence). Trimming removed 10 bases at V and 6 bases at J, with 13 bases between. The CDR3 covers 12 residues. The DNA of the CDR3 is TGTGCCACCGGACTGACCTTCAATGAGCAGTTCTTC. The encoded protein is CATGLTFNEQFF.

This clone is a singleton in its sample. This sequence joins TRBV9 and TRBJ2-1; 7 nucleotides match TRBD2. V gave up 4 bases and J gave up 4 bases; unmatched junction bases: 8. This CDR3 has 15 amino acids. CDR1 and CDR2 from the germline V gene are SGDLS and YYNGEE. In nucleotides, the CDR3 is TGTGCCAGCAGCCCCGGGGAGGGAGTATACAATGAGCAGTTCTTC. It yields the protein CASSPGEGVYNEQFF.

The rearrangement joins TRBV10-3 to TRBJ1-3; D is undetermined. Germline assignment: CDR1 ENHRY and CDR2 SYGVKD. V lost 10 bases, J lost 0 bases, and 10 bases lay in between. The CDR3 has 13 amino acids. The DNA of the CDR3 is TGTGCCACCTTGCCGAGCTCTGGAAACACCATATATTTT. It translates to CATLPSSGNTIYF.

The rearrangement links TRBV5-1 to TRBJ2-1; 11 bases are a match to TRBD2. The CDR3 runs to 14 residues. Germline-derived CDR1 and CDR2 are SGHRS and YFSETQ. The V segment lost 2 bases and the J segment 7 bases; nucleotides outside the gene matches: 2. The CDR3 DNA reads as TGCGCCAGCAGCTTTAGCGGGAGGGCGAATGAGCAGTTCTTC. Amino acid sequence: CASSFSGRANEQFF. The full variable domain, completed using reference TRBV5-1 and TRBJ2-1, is KAGVTQTPRYLIKTRGQQVTLSCSPISGHRSVSWYQQTPGQGLQFLFEYFSETQRNKGNFPGRFSGRQFSNSRSEMNVSTLELGDSALYLCASSFSGRANEQFFGPGTRLTVL.

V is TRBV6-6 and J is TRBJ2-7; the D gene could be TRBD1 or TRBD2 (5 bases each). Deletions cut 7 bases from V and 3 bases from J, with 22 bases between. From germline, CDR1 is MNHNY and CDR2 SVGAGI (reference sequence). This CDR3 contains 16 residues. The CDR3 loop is CASIHSPGPADYEQYF. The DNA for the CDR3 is TGTGCCAGCATCCACTCGCCGGGACCCGCGGACTACGAGCAGTACTTC.

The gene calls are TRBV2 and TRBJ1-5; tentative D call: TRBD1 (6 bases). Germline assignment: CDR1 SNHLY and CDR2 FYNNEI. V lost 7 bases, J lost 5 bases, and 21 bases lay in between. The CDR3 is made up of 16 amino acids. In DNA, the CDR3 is TGTGCCAGCACCGACCTAGGGGGTTTTATGGATCAGCCCCAGCATTTT. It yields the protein CASTDLGGFMDQPQHF.

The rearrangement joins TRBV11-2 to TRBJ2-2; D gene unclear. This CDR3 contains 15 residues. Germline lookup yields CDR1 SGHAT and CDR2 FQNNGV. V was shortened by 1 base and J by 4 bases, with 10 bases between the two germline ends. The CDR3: CASSLGLSGTGELFF. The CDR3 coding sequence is TGTGCCAGCAGCTTAGGGTTGTCGGGCACCGGGGAGCTGTTTTTT.